Following are 20 T cell receptor beta chains from one sample sequenced in a study of OX40 agonist ivuxolimab in advanced cancers. Profiled with immunoSEQ multiplex PCR; TCRdb holds only in-frame clones, not every one. The table lists around 74,000 clones, 70% to 85% of them singletons. The sample in question was CD4+ or CD8+ T cells sorted from blood, obtained in a trial of the OX40 agonist ivuxolimab. The receptors come from an adult with an advanced solid tumor such as melanoma, head and neck, liver or kidney cancer.

The DNA for the CDR3 is TGTGCCAGCAGTGAAAGGGCCGGAGATAATTCACCCCTCCACTTT. It codes for CASSERAGDNSPLHF. The chain links TRBV2 to TRBJ1-6; no clear D gene. Germline CDR1 reads SNHLY; CDR2 reads FYNNEI. The CDR3 runs to 15 residues. Trimming shortened V by 2 bases and J by 5 bases, and 10 bases separated the two germline ends.

This chain links TRBV7-3 with TRBJ2-1; 9 nucleotides align to TRBD1. The V and J ends lost 5 bases and 7 bases, in that order; junction bases with no gene match: 9. CDR3 length equals 15 residues. Germline loops: CDR1 SGHTA, CDR2 FQGTGA. In DNA, the CDR3 is TGTGCCAGCAGCCCCGGACAGGGGAGGAAGAATGAGCAGTTCTTC. Protein: CASSPGQGRKNEQFF. Complete variable domain (other parts from reference TRBV7-3 and TRBJ2-1): GAGVSQTPSNKVTEKGKYVELRCDPISGHTALYWYRQSLGQGPEFLIYFQGTGAADDSGLPNDRFFAVRPEGSVSTLKIQRTERGDSAVYLCASSPGQGRKNEQFFGPGTRLTVL.

CDR3 in amino acids: CASTKSRDSKAFF. CDR3 bases: TGCGCCAGCACCAAATCCCGGGACAGTAAAGCTTTCTTT. V usage is TRBV4-1 and J usage is TRBJ1-1, with 7 bases aligning to TRBD1. With 7 bases clipped from V and 9 bases from J, the junction kept 11 bases outside the gene matches. The CDR3 consists of 13 residues. Germline V gives CDR1 MGHRA, CDR2 YSYEKL.

This clone was observed many times. CDR3 region: CASSLRRSPNYGYTF. CDR3 sequence (DNA): TGTGCCAGCAGCCTCAGGAGGAGCCCTAACTATGGCTACACCTTC. The chain employs TRBV11-2 and TRBJ1-2; D gene uncertain. Germline assignment: CDR1 SGHAT and CDR2 FQNNGV. V was pared by 5 bases and J by 0 bases, with 13 bases between. The CDR3 loop spans 15 amino acids.

This chain joins TRBV6-1 and TRBJ2-5; 8 positions match TRBD1. CDR3 length: 19 residues. Germline CDR1 MNHNS, CDR2 SASEGT. J was trimmed by 7 bases and V by 4 bases; bases with no gene match: 23. CDR3 loop: CASSGQGADPSRTIGTQYF. The CDR3 DNA is TGTGCCAGCAGTGGGCAGGGGGCGGATCCGAGTAGGACGATAGGGACCCAGTACTTC.

This clone was observed once. This chain connects TRBV5-6 to TRBJ2-7, with D possibly matching TRBD1 (5 bases). Trimming stripped 4 bases from V and 5 bases from J, with 13 bases between. The germline CDR1 and CDR2 sequences are SGHDT and YYEEEE. This CDR3 is built from 13 residues. CDR3 DNA: TGTGCCAGCAGCCGGGCTGGGGCCAACGAGCAGTACTTC. It translates to CASSRAGANEQYF.

The chain recombines TRBV27 with TRBJ2-3; tentatively, D is TRBD1 or TRBD2 (6 bases each). Germline V gives CDR1 MNHEY, CDR2 SMNVEV (reference sequence). This CDR3 has 13 residues. The V end was cut by 7 bases, the J end by 6 bases, with 14 bases between. The CDR3, as DNA: TGTGCCAGCATCAACAGGGAGGCGGATACGCAGTATTTT. It is translated as CASINREADTQYF.

Comment on this clone: Within the sample, other DNA sequences also encode this same CDR3. This rearrangement joins TRBV7-2 to TRBJ2-7; D unclear. Trimming took 1 base from V and 3 from J, leaving 7 bases between them. CDR1 SGHTA and CDR2 FQGNSA come from the germline V gene. The CDR3 extends over 13 amino acids. CDR3 coding DNA: TGTGCCAGCAGCTTAGGTAGGGACTACGAGCAGTACTTC. Protein product: CASSLGRDYEQYF.

This clone was observed once. CDR3 coding DNA: TGTGCCAGTAGTGGACAGCACTCTGGGGCCAACGTCCTGACTTTC. It translates to CASSGQHSGANVLTF. The chain recombines TRBV19 with TRBJ2-6; possibly TRBD1 for D (6 bases). CDR1 LNHDA and CDR2 SQIVND come from the germline V gene (reference sequence). V lost 5 bases, J lost 0 bases, and 8 bases lay in between. The CDR3 is made up of 15 amino acids.

The chain is built from TRBV4-1 and TRBJ1-1; 7 nucleotides align to TRBD1. Germline assignment: CDR1 MGHRA and CDR2 YSYEKL. The CDR3 totals 18 residues. With V trimmed by 1 base and J by 3 bases, 14 bases remained unmatched. CDR3 coding DNA: TGCGCCAGCAGCCAAGTCCCAACCCGCGGGCAGGGGGACACTGAAGCTTTCTTT. Translation gives CASSQVPTRGQGDTEAFF.

The V and J genes are TRBV30 and TRBJ1-5; maybe TRBD1 (5 bases). V lost 5 bases and J lost 1, with 9 bases in between. CDR3 size: 13 residues. CDR1 and CDR2 (germline): GTSNPN, SVGIG (reference sequence). In nucleotides, the CDR3 is TGTGCCTGGGCGACAGAGAGCAATCAGCCCCAGCATTTT. Its translation is CAWATESNQPQHF. The full variable domain, completed using reference TRBV30 and TRBJ1-5, is SQTIHQWPATLVQPVGSPLSLECTVEGTSNPNLYWYRQAAGRGLQLLFYSVGIGQISSEVPQNLSASRPQDRQFILSSKKLLLSDSGFYLCAWATESNQPQHFGDGTRLSIL.

The V call is TRBV7-2, the J call TRBJ1-3; D is ambiguous. The CDR3 has 14 residues. Trimming took 5 bases from V and 3 from J, leaving 11 bases between them. Per the germline V gene, CDR1 is SGHTA and CDR2 is FQGNSA. CDR3 coding DNA: TGTGCCAGCAGCCCCCCAGGTTTTGGAAACACCATATATTTT. Protein product: CASSPPGFGNTIYF.

The rearrangement links TRBV9 to TRBJ2-3; D is ambiguous. Germline V lookup: CDR1 SGDLS, CDR2 YYNGEE. The V gene lost 0 bases and the J gene lost 3 bases, with 2 bases spanning the gap. The CDR3 is 12 residues long. The CDR3 spells CASSVGTDTQYF. The CDR3 coding sequence is TGTGCCAGCAGCGTAGGTACAGATACGCAGTATTTT.

This clone was counted a few times. The CDR3 DNA sequence: TGTGCCAGCAGGCGGGACAGGGGCAATTCACCCCTCCACTTT. This gives the protein CASRRDRGNSPLHF. The V call is TRBV6-5, the J call TRBJ1-6; 10 positions match TRBD1. The CDR3 is 14 residues long. With 6 bases clipped from V and 7 bases from J, the junction kept 3 bases outside the gene matches. The germline gives CDR1 MNHEY, CDR2 SVGAGI.

The CDR3 loop reads CASSRDRQETQYF. CDR3 bases: TGTGCCAGCAGCCGGGACAGACAAGAGACCCAGTACTTC. J is TRBJ2-5 and V is TRBV5-6; 7 bases agree with TRBD1. Unmatched junction bases numbered 2, after V lost 4 bases and J lost 2 bases. CDR3 length equals 13 residues. Germline V CDR1 and CDR2: SGHDT, YYEEEE.

J is TRBJ2-2 and V is TRBV18; a weak D match, TRBD2 (7 bases). V was shortened by 0 bases and J by 3 bases, with 14 bases between the two germline ends. The CDR3 length is 17 residues. CDR1 is KGHSH, CDR2 LQKENI, per germline. Here the CDR3 DNA reads TGTGCCAGCTCACCACCGTCGGGGGGCGCGTACACCGGGGAGCTGTTTTTT. It is translated as CASSPPSGGAYTGELFF.

The table lists this clone with a count of one. In DNA form, the CDR3 reads TGTGCCAGCAGCCAAGAGGGCGGACGGCAGATCTCTGGAAACACCATATATTTT. Protein product: CASSQEGGRQISGNTIYF. The V call is TRBV4-2, the J call TRBJ1-3; D is unclear. CDR1 LGHNA and CDR2 YNFKEQ come from the germline V gene. V was pared by 0 bases and J by 0 bases, with 15 bases between. This CDR3 is built from 18 residues.

The chain combines TRBV2 with TRBJ1-2, with 9 bases aligning to TRBD1. CDR3 size: 13 residues. CDR1 and CDR2 (germline): SNHLY, FYNNEI. Trimming at V came to 7 bases and at J to 6 bases, leaving 6 bases not matched to a gene. As DNA, the CDR3 is TGTGCCAGCACCCAGGACAGGGGAGATGGCTACACCTTC. This sequence encodes CASTQDRGDGYTF.

The chain combines TRBV19 with TRBJ2-1; D not certain. Trimming cost V 3 bases and J 9 bases, with 12 bases left between them. Germline-derived CDR1 and CDR2 are LNHDA and SQIVND (reference sequence). This CDR3 region has 13 residues. The CDR3 spells CASSIPSYGEQFF. The CDR3 DNA sequence: TGTGCCAGTAGTATCCCTTCCTACGGTGAGCAGTTCTTC.

The rearrangement uses TRBV5-1 and TRBJ1-4; no clear D gene. The V and J ends lost 4 bases and 3 bases respectively, with 16 bases between them. The CDR3 totals 16 residues. Germline lookup yields CDR1 SGHRS and CDR2 YFSETQ. The CDR3 is CASSLGGVRANEKLFF. The DNA of the CDR3 is TGCGCCAGCAGCCTGGGCGGGGTACGAGCTAATGAAAAACTGTTTTTT.